The 6 T cell receptor beta chains below all came from one sample that was sequenced in a study of cytomegalovirus exposure and HLA in healthy donors. Assay used: immunoSEQ multiplex PCR; TCRdb lists only in-frame clones, some missing. Found here are some 160,000 clones, around nine tenths of them singletons; the top ten hold 2.5% to 3%. The sequenced material came from PBMCs. These receptors were taken from a man between 18 and 29 years old in good health and CMV-seronegative.

The V call is TRBV29-1, the J call TRBJ2-3, with 9 bases fitting TRBD1. In germline, CDR1 is SQVTM, CDR2 ANQGSEA. The CDR3 loop spans 14 amino acids. The V segment lost 7 bases and the J segment 3 bases; nucleotides outside the gene matches: 8. CDR3 sequence (DNA): TGCAGCGCCGGAAGGGGACAGGGTACAGATACGCAGTATTTT. This codes for CSAGRGQGTDTQYF.

This clone was recorded a few times. The chain carries TRBV4-2 and TRBJ2-7; D is possibly TRBD2 (6 bases). Germline V gene sequence: CDR1 LGHNA, CDR2 YNFKEQ. This CDR3 comprises 15 residues. V was trimmed by 0 bases and J by 7 bases, leaving 16 bases between them. CDR3 DNA sequence: TGTGCCAGCAGCCAAGACAGCACATATGGGAGGGAGCAGTACTTC. Translating it yields CASSQDSTYGREQYF.

This chain uses TRBV5-1 with TRBJ2-5; 10 positions match TRBD1. Germline lookup yields CDR1 SGHRS and CDR2 YFSETQ. The CDR3 is 15 residues long. Unmatched junction bases numbered 4, after V lost 2 bases and J lost 3 bases. This chain's CDR3 is CASSFGGTGEETQYF. The CDR3 nucleotides are TGCGCCAGCAGCTTTGGCGGGACAGGGGAAGAGACCCAGTACTTC.

J is TRBJ2-1 and V is TRBV6-6, with TRBD1 matching over 8 bases. This CDR3 region has 15 residues. Germline values: CDR1 MNHNY, CDR2 SVGAGI (reference sequence). The trim removed 6 bases at V and 3 bases at J, leaving 7 bases unmatched. The CDR3 here is CASSSQGAVYNEQFF. The CDR3 DNA sequence: TGTGCCAGCAGCTCCCAGGGGGCGGTCTACAATGAGCAGTTCTTC.

V gene TRBV27 combines with J gene TRBJ2-2; 7 nucleotides line up with TRBD2. The CDR3 spans 17 residues. J was trimmed by 5 bases and V by 5 bases; bases with no gene match: 14. CDR1 and CDR2 (germline): MNHEY, SMNVEV (reference sequence). The CDR3 reads CASSPTRVSGGTGELFF. Written as DNA, the CDR3 is TGTGCCAGCAGTCCTACCCGAGTTTCCGGGGGGACCGGGGAGCTGTTTTTT.

The gene calls are TRBV19 and TRBJ2-3; 7 nucleotides align to TRBD1. CDR3 length: 17 residues. The V segment lost 5 bases and the J segment 0 bases; nucleotides outside the gene matches: 11. Germline-derived CDR1 and CDR2 are LNHDA and SQIVND (reference sequence). As DNA, the CDR3 is TGTGCCAGTAGTTTAACAAGGACAGGCCTTAGCACAGATACGCAGTATTTT. Residues: CASSLTRTGLSTDTQYF.